The T cell receptor (beta chain) under discussion was sequenced for a study of beta chain features in type 1 diabetes. Findings and limits, study-wide: The analysis here could not establish whether HLA type shapes TCRB rearrangement. People with Type 1 diabetes carried modestly yet significantly shorter TCRB CDR3s in all four CD4+ subsets. Using cDNA template may skew counts toward highly expressing activated cells.

CD4+ cells of the naive, central memory, regulatory and stem cell-like memory types were sorted via CD45RO/CCR7/CD25/CD127/CD95/CD27. This CDR3 has 13 amino acids. The germline V gene encodes CDR1 GTSNPN and CDR2 SVGIG (reference sequence). Trimming cost V 0 bases and J 0 bases, with 5 bases left between them. The study reverse transcribed the entire isolated RNA, so it sequenced expressed TCRB transcripts. The method was immunoSEQ multiplex PCR; TCRdb's version includes in-frame clones alone and lacks a portion of them. Of hundreds of thousands of clones listed, over 13% were seen once; the top ten hold 0.03% to 0.045%. About this clone itself: Its specificity is not known. The same CDR3 arises from other DNA sequences in this sample as well.

The sample comprised naive CD4+ T cells from blood. J is TRBJ1-1 and V is TRBV30; D is unresolved. The sequence came from a man between 18 and 29 years old with type 1 diabetes. The CDR3 region is CAWSVTMNTEAFF. Written as DNA, the CDR3 is TGTGCCTGGAGTGTAACCATGAACACTGAAGCTTTCTTT.